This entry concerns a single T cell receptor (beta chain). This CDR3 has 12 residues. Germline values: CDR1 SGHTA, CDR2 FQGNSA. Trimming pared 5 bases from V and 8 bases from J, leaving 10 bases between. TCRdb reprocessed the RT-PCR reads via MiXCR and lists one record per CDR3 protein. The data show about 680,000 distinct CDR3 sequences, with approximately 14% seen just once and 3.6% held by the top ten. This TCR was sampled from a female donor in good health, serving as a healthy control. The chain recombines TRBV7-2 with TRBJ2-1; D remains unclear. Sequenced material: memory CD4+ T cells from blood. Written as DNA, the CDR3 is TGTGCCAGCAGCCGTTTTATGTATGAGCAGTTCTTC. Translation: CASSRFMYEQFF. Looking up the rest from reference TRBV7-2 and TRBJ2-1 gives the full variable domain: GAGVSQSPSNKVTEKGKDVELRCDPISGHTALYWYRQSLGQGLEFLIYFQGNSAPDKSGLPSDRFSAERTGGSVSTLTIQRTQQEDSAVYLCASSRFMYEQFFGPGTRLTVL.